A selection of T cell receptor beta chains follows, all from one sample in a study of blood T cell repertoires in COVID-19. Sequencing was performed with immunoSEQ multiplex PCR; in TCRdb, only in-frame clones are kept and a portion is missing. The top ten hold 4% to 5.5% of the sample, which has about 250,000 clones, 84% seen once. The specimen was peripheral blood. These receptors were obtained from a man between 45 and 60 years old with active or convalescent COVID-19. The CDR3 runs from the conserved cysteine through the conserved F or W. A D gene is named only where the DNA matches it firmly. Only part of the rows carry a size: once, few, many, or a class if the clone is expanded.

cdr3_length,v_call,j_call,d_call,clone_size,cdr3_nt,cdr3_aa
15,TRBV19,TRBJ1-6,.,once,TGTGCCAGTAGTATCTCCCGGGACACTCATTCACCCCTCCACTTT,CASSISRDTHSPLHF
12,TRBV6-5,TRBJ1-2,.,.,TGTGCCAGCAGAAAGTGGGGGGGTGGCTACACCTTC,CASRKWGGGYTF
16,TRBV4-1,TRBJ1-2,.,.,TGCGCCAGCAGCCAAGAATGGCCGGCGCGGATCTATGGCTACACCTTC,CASSQEWPARIYGYTF
13,TRBV5-1,TRBJ1-1,.,.,TGCGCCAGCAGTCGGGACACACACACTGAAGCTTTCTTT,CASSRDTHTEAFF
15,TRBV28,TRBJ1-2,.,.,TGTGCCAGCAGTTTCAGGATCCCCTATAACTATGGCTACACCTTC,CASSFRIPYNYGYTF
15,TRBV15,TRBJ2-5,.,.,TGTGCCACCAGCCCTCGGGGGACTTCCCAAGAGACCCAGTACTTC,CATSPRGTSQETQYF
13,TRBV25-1,TRBJ2-7,TRBD2,.,TGTGCCAGCAGTGAATGGGGGGGAAACGAGCAGTACTTC,CASSEWGGNEQYF
15,TRBV6-4,TRBJ2-1,TRBD1,.,TGTGCCAGCAGTGACCCCGGGACAGGGGGCGATGAGCAGTTCTTC,CASSDPGTGGDEQFF
14,TRBV20-1,TRBJ1-1,TRBD1,.,TGCAGTGCTAGTCTGACAGGGGGAGAGGCTGAAGCTTTCTTT,CSASLTGGEAEAFF
15,TRBV2,TRBJ1-5,.,.,TGTGCCAGCAGCTCTAACAGGGTCAGCAATCAGCCCCAGCATTTT,CASSSNRVSNQPQHF
14,TRBV6-1,TRBJ1-2,.,.,TGTGCCAGCAGTGAAGCGCGTGAGGACTATGGCTACACCTTC,CASSEAREDYGYTF
14,TRBV18,TRBJ2-3,.,.,TGTGCCAGCTCACCAGCGGTAATTGCAGATACGCAGTATTTT,CASSPAVIADTQYF
15,TRBV28,TRBJ1-3,TRBD1,.,TGTGCCAGCAGTTTAGCAGGGGGTCCTCGAAACACCATATATTTT,CASSLAGGPRNTIYF
16,TRBV7-8,TRBJ2-3,TRBD1,.,TGTGCCAGCAGCTTTTGGGACAGGGGGAGCACAGATACGCAGTATTTT,CASSFWDRGSTDTQYF
14,TRBV4-1,TRBJ2-7,TRBD1,.,TGCGCCAGCAGCCTTCAGGGGGCCGCGGACGAGCAGTACTTC,CASSLQGAADEQYF
14,TRBV3-1/TRBV3-2,TRBJ1-1,.,.,TGTGCCAGCAGCCAACCCACGGGGAACACTGAAGCTTTCTTT,CASSQPTGNTEAFF
14,TRBV5-6,TRBJ1-2,.,.,TGTGCCAGCTTTCCTTTGCTCGGTAACTATGGCTACACCTTC,CASFPLLGNYGYTF
16,TRBV30,TRBJ2-7,TRBD1,.,TGTGCCTCCCTTTTAAGAAGACAGGGATGGGCGTACGAGCAGTACTTC,CASLLRRQGWAYEQYF
16,TRBV6-2/TRBV6-3,TRBJ1-5,TRBD1,few,TGTGCCAGCAGCCATGGGGGACAGGGGATGGGTCAGCCCCAGCATTTT,CASSHGGQGMGQPQHF
17,TRBV5-8,TRBJ1-4,TRBD1,.,TGTGCCAGCAGCTCGGGGTTCGACAGGGCCTCGGATGAAAAACTGTTTTTT,CASSSGFDRASDEKLFF
17,TRBV3-1/TRBV3-2,TRBJ1-3,TRBD1,.,TGTGCCAGCAGCCCGAACCCGGGACAGGGTTCTGGAAACACCATATATTTT,CASSPNPGQGSGNTIYF
12,TRBV11-3,TRBJ2-5,.,once,TGTGCCAGCAGCTTAGATTCGGAGACCCAGTACTTC,CASSLDSETQYF
15,TRBV5-5,TRBJ2-1,TRBD2,.,TGTGCCAGCAGATCATGGGAAGGGAGGGGAAATGAGCAGTTCTTC,CASRSWEGRGNEQFF
14,TRBV5-4,TRBJ2-7,TRBD1,.,TGTGCCAGCAGCTTCGGACAGGCTCCCGACGAGCAGTACTTC,CASSFGQAPDEQYF
16,TRBV9,TRBJ2-5,TRBD2,.,TGTGCCAGCAGCGTAGGTAGCGGGGGGGCCCGGGAGACCCAGTACTTC,CASSVGSGGARETQYF